What follows are 4 T cell receptor beta chains derived from one specimen sequenced in a study of human T cells and chemical hapten exposure. TCRdb processed the RACE reads anew with MiXCR; each CDR3 protein has one entry. The sample lists 370,000 or so distinct CDR3 sequences, 4.8% occurring once. The time point here: patch test 1, 2 weeks after DPC sensitization. Treatment here: therapeutic diphenylcyclopropenone sensitization with weekly scalp DPC. The specimen was whole blood, collected in connection with sensitization to the hapten diphenylcyclopropenone (DPC). These TCRs come from a woman between 45 and 60 years old with alopecia areata. Some clones in this sample may be carry-over from other donors' samples.

This clonotype was seen many times. The chain combines TRBV11-2 with TRBJ2-3, with no clear D. CDR3 size: 13 residues. V was trimmed by 0 bases and J by 6 bases, leaving 7 bases between them. Germline-derived CDR1 and CDR2 are SGHAT and FQNNGV. CDR3 in amino acids: CASSLDPSDTQYF. In nucleotides, the CDR3 is TGTGCCAGCAGCTTAGATCCGTCCGATACGCAGTATTTT.

Ten or more counts support this clonotype. The CDR3 nucleotides are TGTGCCAGCAGTTTTGAACAGGGGCCCTTTCAGCCCCAGCATTTT. The encoded protein is CASSFEQGPFQPQHF. The gene calls are TRBV28 and TRBJ1-5, with TRBD1 matching over 7 bases. V lost 3 bases and J lost 6; bases outside the gene matches: 8. The CDR3 has 15 residues. Germline lookup yields CDR1 MDHEN and CDR2 SYDVKM. The whole variable domain, remainder taken from reference TRBV28 and TRBJ1-5, is DVKVTQSSRYLVKRTGEKVFLECVQDMDHENMFWYRQDPGLGLRLIYFSYDVKMKEKGDIPEGYSVSREKKERFSLILESASTNQTSMYLCASSFEQGPFQPQHFGDGTRLSIL.

The sample holds a few counts of this clonotype. V and J are TRBV19 and TRBJ1-2; maybe TRBD1 (5 bases). The CDR3 length is 14 residues. CDR1 and CDR2 from the germline V gene are LNHDA and SQIVND (reference sequence). The V gene lost 5 bases and the J gene lost 5 bases, with 15 bases spanning the gap. DNA for the CDR3: TGTGCCAGTAGTCAAAATGTCGGGGGGTATGGCTACACCTTC. Translating gives CASSQNVGGYGYTF.

V usage is TRBV10-3 and J usage is TRBJ2-1, with 13 bases that match TRBD2. The germline V gene encodes CDR1 ENHRY and CDR2 SYGVKD. V was pared by 0 bases and J by 7 bases, with 6 bases of the junction left unmatched. The CDR3 is 17 residues long. CDR3 DNA: TGTGCCATCAGTGAGTCCGGACTAGCGGGAGAGAGAAATGAGCAGTTCTTC. Its protein is CAISESGLAGERNEQFF.